These 13 T cell receptor beta chains were all obtained from the same sample, sequenced in a study of shared clonotypes between healthy human individuals. Assay used: immunoSEQ multiplex PCR; TCRdb lists only in-frame clones, some missing. The top ten hold about 12% of the sample, which has hundreds of thousands of clones, around 81% seen once. The sequenced sample consisted of PBMCs. Source of these receptors: a woman aged 35 to 49 in good health. Some clones in this sample may be carry-over from other donors' samples.

This chain connects TRBV6-1 to TRBJ2-1; 8 bases align to TRBD2. CDR3 length: 14 residues. The trim removed 2 bases at V and 8 bases at J, leaving 5 bases unmatched. The V gene's germline CDR1 is MNHNS and CDR2 SASEGT. This CDR3 reads CASSEQRESDEQFF. The CDR3 nucleotides are TGTGCCAGCAGTGAACAGCGGGAGAGCGATGAGCAGTTCTTC.

This chain connects TRBV2 to TRBJ2-7, with D perhaps TRBD1 or TRBD2 (5 bases each). Germline CDR1 is SNHLY and CDR2 is FYNNEI. CDR3 length equals 14 residues. V gave up 8 bases and J gave up 6 bases, with 20 bases separating them. The CDR3 here is CASDLARNGGEQYF. The CDR3 region has the DNA TGTGCCAGCGATCTTGCCCGGAATGGGGGCGAGCAGTACTTC.

The chain employs TRBV5-4 and TRBJ2-5; TRBD2 matches at 11 bases. Germline CDR1 SGHNT, CDR2 YYREEE (reference sequence). The junction had 11 bases not matched to a gene; V was cut back by 5 bases and J by 5 bases. There are 16 residues in the CDR3. CDR3 in DNA: TGTGCCAGCAGTTCTCTAATAGCGGGAGGGGCGGAGACCCAGTACTTC. This translates into CASSSLIAGGAETQYF.

The V call is TRBV29-1, the J call TRBJ1-6; D unclear. Germline V lookup: CDR1 SQVTM, CDR2 ANQGSEA. The CDR3 has 12 amino acids. V was cut by 8 bases and J by 10 bases, with 15 bases left in between. The CDR3 DNA sequence: TGCAGCCCGCCCGTCAGTGGATCACCCCTCCACTTT. As protein: CSPPVSGSPLHF. Using reference TRBV29-1 and TRBJ1-6 for the parts outside the CDR3, the full variable domain is SAVISQKPSRDICQRGTSLTIQCQVDSQVTMMFWYRQQPGQSLTLIATANQGSEATYESGFVIDKFPISRPNLTFSTLTVSNMSPEDSSIYLCSPPVSGSPLHFGNGTRLTVT.

The chain employs TRBV6-4 and TRBJ2-3, with 7 bases identical to TRBD1. There are 15 residues in the CDR3. Germline CDR1 reads MRHNA; CDR2 reads SNTAGT. The junction had 7 bases not matched to a gene; V was cut back by 3 bases and J by 4 bases. For the CDR3, the DNA is TGTGCCAGCAGTGAAGAACAGGGGTCGGCAGATACGCAGTATTTT. This sequence encodes CASSEEQGSADTQYF.

The chain employs TRBV28 and TRBJ1-4; 10 nucleotides agree with TRBD1. Trimming cost V 3 bases and J 10 bases; bases outside gene matches: 5. This CDR3 region has 14 residues. Germline CDR1 MDHEN, CDR2 SYDVKM. CDR3 loop: CASSLPRTGGKLFF. The CDR3 nucleotides read TGTGCCAGCAGTTTGCCACGGACAGGGGGAAAACTGTTTTTT. Full variable domain (missing parts from reference TRBV28 and TRBJ1-4): DVKVTQSSRYLVKRTGEKVFLECVQDMDHENMFWYRQDPGLGLRLIYFSYDVKMKEKGDIPEGYSVSREKKERFSLILESASTNQTSMYLCASSLPRTGGKLFFGSGTQLSVL.

The chain employs TRBV28 and TRBJ2-1, with D unresolved. CDR3 length: 15 amino acids. Looked up from germline, CDR1 is MDHEN and CDR2 is SYDVKM. V lost 3 bases and J lost 0, with 9 bases in between. The chain's CDR3 is CASSFSVASYNEQFF. The CDR3 region has the DNA TGTGCCAGCAGTTTTTCGGTCGCCTCCTACAATGAGCAGTTCTTC.

This clone was found many times. The CDR3 DNA reads as TGTGCCAGTCTAGGGGCCCCTAGCTACGAGCAGTACTTC. Amino acids: CASLGAPSYEQYF. V and J are TRBV2 and TRBJ2-7; maybe TRBD1 (5 bases). The CDR3 loop spans 13 amino acids. Trimming removed 9 bases at V and 3 bases at J, with 15 bases between. Per the germline V gene, CDR1 is SNHLY and CDR2 is FYNNEI.

This chain connects TRBV6-4 to TRBJ2-2, with D perhaps TRBD1 (6 bases). Trimming stripped 2 bases from V and 6 bases from J, with 10 bases between. The CDR3 is made up of 14 amino acids. Germline CDR1 MRHNA, CDR2 SNTAGT. The CDR3 loop is CASSDQQGAGELFF. DNA of the CDR3: TGTGCCAGCAGTGACCAACAGGGTGCCGGGGAGCTGTTTTTT.

The chain is built from TRBV28 and TRBJ2-4; a weak D match, TRBD2 (8 bases). Germline V gene data show CDR1 as MDHEN and CDR2 as SYDVKM. The CDR3 loop spans 22 amino acids. Trimming took 5 bases from V and 0 from J, leaving 32 bases between them. Here the CDR3 DNA reads TGTGCCAGCAGTCCTTCTAGGGGGCACCTAGGACTAGCCCTACTAGCCAAAAACATTCAGTACTTC. Amino acid sequence: CASSPSRGHLGLALLAKNIQYF. Using reference TRBV28 and TRBJ2-4 for the parts outside the CDR3, the full variable domain is DVKVTQSSRYLVKRTGEKVFLECVQDMDHENMFWYRQDPGLGLRLIYFSYDVKMKEKGDIPEGYSVSREKKERFSLILESASTNQTSMYLCASSPSRGHLGLALLAKNIQYFGAGTRLSVL.

The V gene is TRBV5-5, the J gene TRBJ1-1, with a weak D call TRBD1 (6 bases). V lost 4 bases, J lost 0 bases, and 13 bases lay in between. This CDR3 contains 15 residues. Germline values: CDR1 SGHKS, CDR2 YYEKEE (reference sequence). In nucleotides, the CDR3 is TGTGCCAGCAGCCACGGGACACAAATGAACACTGAAGCTTTCTTT. It translates to CASSHGTQMNTEAFF. Full variable domain (remainder filled in from reference TRBV5-5 and TRBJ1-1): DAGVTQSPTHLIKTRGQQVTLRCSPISGHKSVSWYQQVLGQGPQFIFQYYEKEERGRGNFPDRFSARQFPNYSSELNVNALLLGDSALYLCASSHGTQMNTEAFFGQGTRLTVV.

The V call is TRBV25-1, the J call TRBJ2-1; 9 nucleotides align to TRBD1. Looked up from germline, CDR1 is MGHDK and CDR2 is SYGVNS. The CDR3 totals 16 residues. Trimming at V came to 2 bases and at J to 1 base, leaving 3 bases not matched to a gene. The CDR3 sequence is CASSETTGGSYNEQFF. CDR3 in DNA: TGTGCCAGCAGTGAAACGACAGGGGGTTCCTACAATGAGCAGTTCTTC.

V and J are TRBV6-1 and TRBJ2-1; D call uncertain. The length of the CDR3 is 11 residues. Trimming took 6 bases from V and 7 from J, leaving 7 bases between them. CDR1 and CDR2 from the germline V gene are MNHNS and SASEGT. CDR3 DNA: TGTGCCAGCAGGCCCGGGAATGAGCAGTTCTTC. This gives the protein CASRPGNEQFF.